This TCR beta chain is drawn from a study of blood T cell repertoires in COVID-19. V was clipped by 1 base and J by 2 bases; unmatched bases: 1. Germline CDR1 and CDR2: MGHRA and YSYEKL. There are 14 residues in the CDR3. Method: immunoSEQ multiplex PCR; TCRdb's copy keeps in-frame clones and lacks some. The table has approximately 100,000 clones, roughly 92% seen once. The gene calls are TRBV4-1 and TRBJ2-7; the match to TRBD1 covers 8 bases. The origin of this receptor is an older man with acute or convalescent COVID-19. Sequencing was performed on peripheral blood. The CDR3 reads CASSQGQGTYEQYF. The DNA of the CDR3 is TGCGCCAGCAGCCAAGGACAGGGGACCTACGAGCAGTACTTC.